These T cell receptor beta chains were read from a single sample in a study of beta chain features in type 1 diabetes. Generated by immunoSEQ multiplex PCR, the TCRdb table keeps only in-frame clones and is missing some. Of roughly 260,000 clones in the sample, 9.5% to 13% were seen once. Sample: naive CD4+ T cells from blood. These receptor sequences come from a man aged 30 to 45 with type 1 diabetes. The CDR3 runs from the conserved cysteine through the conserved F or W. The D gene is left open where the match is weak. Clone size is given for some rows only: seen once, a few or many times, or a class if the clone is expanded.

abundance	j_gene	v_gene	d_gene	CDR3nt	CDR3aa
few	TRBJ1-4	TRBV6-1	-	TGTGCCAGCAGTGAAGGTTATGAGACTAATGAAAAACTGTTTTTT	CASSEGYETNEKLFF
-	TRBJ1-2	TRBV6-5	-	TGTGCCAGCTCCCATCGACAGGGCTACACCTTC	CASSHRQGYTF
-	TRBJ1-1	TRBV4-3	-	TGCGCCAGCAGCCAGAGGGCAATCCAGGGGACTGAAGCTTTCTTT	CASSQRAIQGTEAFF
few	TRBJ2-5	TRBV28	-	TGTGCCACCCAGGGCTTTCGGGAGACCCAGTACTTC	CATQGFRETQYF
-	TRBJ1-2	TRBV7-6	-	TGTGCCAGCAGCCCGACAGGCCCCGGGGGCTACACCTTC	CASSPTGPGGYTF
-	TRBJ1-2	TRBV29-1	-	TGCAGCGTTGAAGATCCCGGGGGGCCGGCTTACTATGGCTACACCTTC	CSVEDPGGPAYYGYTF
few	TRBJ1-6	TRBV25-1	-	TGTGCCAGCAGTGAAGGCAGTGGTTCACCCCTCCACTTT	CASSEGSGSPLHF
few	TRBJ2-3	TRBV7-2	TRBD2	TGTGCCAGCAGCTTTAGAACGGCCCTCAGACTAGCCGAAGATACGCAGTATTTT	CASSFRTALRLAEDTQYF
-	TRBJ1-5	TRBV2	-	TGTGCCAGCTGCGGGGAGAGCAATCAGCCCCAGCATTTT	CASCGESNQPQHF
few	TRBJ1-2	TRBV18	-	TGTGCCAGCTCACCCGACCAGGGGACAACTAACTATGGCTACACCTTC	CASSPDQGTTNYGYTF
few	TRBJ2-3	TRBV7-9	TRBD2	TGTGCCAGCAGCCCTCCGGGAGGCAGGGATACGCAGTATTTT	CASSPPGGRDTQYF
-	TRBJ2-1	TRBV7-3	-	TGTGCCAGCAGCCCCCACGGGACCTACAATGAGCAGTTCTTC	CASSPHGTYNEQFF
few	TRBJ1-1	TRBV7-3	-	TGTGCCAGCAGCCCCCCGGGGGGCACTGAAGCTTTCTTT	CASSPPGGTEAFF
few	TRBJ1-1	TRBV25-1	-	TGTGCCAGCAGTACCACCACGCAGGGCAACACTGAAGCTTTCTTT	CASSTTTQGNTEAFF
few	TRBJ2-5	TRBV29-1	-	TGCAGCGTTGAGGACACCCTTCGAGGGGGAGAGACCCAGTACTTC	CSVEDTLRGGETQYF
few	TRBJ1-4	TRBV19	TRBD1	TGTGCCAGTAGTATGTACGGGACAGGGGATGAAAAACTGTTTTTT	CASSMYGTGDEKLFF
-	TRBJ2-5	TRBV7-9	-	TGTGCCAGCAGCGCCGGCCAAGAGACCCAGTACTTC	CASSAGQETQYF